Reported below is one TCR beta chain. The junction differs from germline at one of its ends, possibly a read error. Germline V gene sequence: CDR1 LGHDT, CDR2 YNNKEL (reference sequence). CDR3 length: 11 residues. Libraries were prepared by immunoSEQ multiplex PCR; TCRdb keeps only in-frame clonotypes and omits some of them. The sample gives about 470,000 clones, roughly 90% of which show up once; under 0.75% is in the top ten. These data originate in a study of blood T cell repertoires in COVID-19. Overall study: PBMCs, B-cell-depleted T cells, or T cells were the source of the cDNA or gDNA that made up the material.

This sequence was found in a woman aged 18-29 years who had recovered from COVID-19. Sequenced sample: PBMCs or T cells enriched from blood (not recorded which). The rearrangement uses TRBV3-1 (or the pseudogene TRBV3-2) and TRBJ1-2; TRBD1 is a possible D gene (5 bases). In DNA form, the CDR3 reads TGTGCCAGCAGCCAGGGTCAAGGGACTTCTTTC. Protein product: CASSQGQGTSF.